This is a list of T cell receptor beta chains from one sample in a study of tumor-infiltrating lymphocytes in primary liver carcinoma. TCRdb processed the multiplex PCR reads anew with MiXCR; each CDR3 protein has one entry. This table has approximately 330,000 distinct CDR3 sequences, 65% appearing once. Sequencing was carried out using peripheral blood. The receptor set was obtained from a man aged 40-55 years with primary liver carcinoma and hepatitis B virus infection. The CDR3 runs from the conserved cysteine through the conserved F or W. The D gene is left open where the match is weak. A clone size is listed for some rows: how often the clone was seen (once, few, many), or a class if it is expanded.

d_gene: NA; v_gene: TRBV10-2; j_gene: TRBJ2-2; abundance: many; CDR3aa: CATQDAGNTGELFF; CDR3nt: TGCGCCACGCAGGACGCAGGGAACACCGGGGAGCTGTTTTTT
d_gene: NA; v_gene: TRBV4-2; j_gene: TRBJ2-5; abundance: many; CDR3aa: CASSQDVGRRETQYF; CDR3nt: TGTGCCAGCAGCCAAGATGTGGGGCGCCGGGAGACCCAGTACTTC
d_gene: NA; v_gene: TRBV7-8; j_gene: TRBJ2-3; abundance: NA; CDR3aa: CASSLWVGSGMALKINTQYF; CDR3nt: TGTGCCAGCAGCTTATGGGTTGGATCCGGGATGGCCCTAAAGATAAATACGCAGTATTTT
d_gene: NA; v_gene: TRBV4-1; j_gene: TRBJ2-7; abundance: NA; CDR3aa: CASSQANLAEQYF; CDR3nt: TGCGCCAGCAGCCAGGCAAATTTAGCCGAGCAGTACTTC
d_gene: TRBD2; v_gene: TRBV11-2; j_gene: TRBJ2-7; abundance: NA; CDR3aa: CASSSGGSRYGQYF; CDR3nt: TGTGCCAGCAGCTCTGGCGGGAGTCGATACGGGCAGTACTTC
d_gene: NA; v_gene: TRBV11-2; j_gene: TRBJ2-7; abundance: NA; CDR3aa: CTSSPARYEQYF; CDR3nt: TGTACCAGCAGCCCAGCCCGCTACGAGCAGTACTTC
d_gene: NA; v_gene: TRBV11-1; j_gene: TRBJ2-3; abundance: NA; CDR3aa: CASSSGQSGGTQYF; CDR3nt: TGTGCCAGTAGCTCCGGTCAGAGCGGAGGTACGCAGTATTTT
d_gene: NA; v_gene: TRBV6-1; j_gene: TRBJ2-1; abundance: many; CDR3aa: CASRKTGVSEQFF; CDR3nt: TGTGCCAGCAGGAAGACGGGAGTTTCCGAGCAGTTCTTC
d_gene: NA; v_gene: TRBV12-5; j_gene: TRBJ2-6; abundance: NA; CDR3aa: CVSASSGSGVGGANVLTF; CDR3nt: TGTGTTAGTGCCTCCTCCGGGTCAGGCGTTGGTGGGGCCAACGTCCTGACTTTC
d_gene: NA; v_gene: TRBV30; j_gene: TRBJ2-2; abundance: NA; CDR3aa: CAWSGPYDDYVGELFF; CDR3nt: TGTGCCTGGAGTGGTCCGTACGACGATTACGTAGGGGAGCTGTTTTTT
d_gene: TRBD2; v_gene: TRBV11-2; j_gene: TRBJ2-7; abundance: NA; CDR3aa: CASKARTRAYEHYF; CDR3nt: TGTGCCAGCAAAGCCCGGACTAGGGCCTACGAGCATTATTTC
d_gene: NA; v_gene: TRBV11-2; j_gene: TRBJ2-1; abundance: NA; CDR3aa: CASRSTGVVSYNEQFF; CDR3nt: TGTGCCAGCAGATCAACGGGGGTTGTTTCCTACAATGAGCAGTTCTTC
d_gene: NA; v_gene: TRBV10-2; j_gene: TRBJ2-2; abundance: few; CDR3aa: CASSYLQGTRELFF; CDR3nt: TGCGCTAGCAGTTACCTACAAGGGACCAGGGAACTGTTTTTT
d_gene: NA; v_gene: TRBV11-2; j_gene: TRBJ2-1; abundance: NA; CDR3aa: CASSLAGLGGYNEQFF; CDR3nt: TGTGCCAGCAGCTTAGCCGGACTAGGGGGCTACAATGAGCAGTTCTTC
d_gene: NA; v_gene: TRBV6-1; j_gene: TRBJ2-7; abundance: NA; CDR3aa: CANSEEPGRTYEQYF; CDR3nt: TGTGCCAACAGTGAAGAACCGGGACGGACCTACGAGCAGTACTTC
d_gene: NA; v_gene: TRBV29-1; j_gene: TRBJ1-1; abundance: NA; CDR3aa: CSVAVGHQAFF; CDR3nt: TGCAGCGTTGCAGTGGGGCACCAAGCTTTCTTT
d_gene: NA; v_gene: TRBV6-2/TRBV6-3; j_gene: TRBJ2-4; abundance: many; CDR3aa: CATQGTLAKNIQYF; CDR3nt: TGTGCCACCCAGGGAACTCTAGCCAAAAACATTCAGTACTTC
d_gene: TRBD1; v_gene: TRBV4-3; j_gene: TRBJ1-2; abundance: NA; CDR3aa: CASSPRTGFGYTF; CDR3nt: TGCGCCAGCAGCCCGAGGACAGGGTTCGGCTACACCTTC
d_gene: NA; v_gene: TRBV11-2; j_gene: TRBJ1-1; abundance: NA; CDR3aa: CSSSFRRGTEAFF; CDR3nt: TGTTCAAGCAGCTTTCGCAGGGGAACTGAAGCTTTCTTT
d_gene: TRBD2; v_gene: TRBV6-1; j_gene: TRBJ2-2; abundance: many; CDR3aa: CASSEGEGLTGELFF; CDR3nt: TGTGCCAGCAGTGAAGGGGAGGGGTTGACCGGGGAGCTGTTTTTT
d_gene: NA; v_gene: TRBV4-3; j_gene: TRBJ2-3; abundance: NA; CDR3aa: CASRPGWAVGDTQYF; CDR3nt: TGCGCTAGCAGACCAGGGTGGGCAGTGGGGGATACGCAGTATTTT
d_gene: NA; v_gene: TRBV10-1; j_gene: TRBJ2-1; abundance: NA; CDR3aa: CASGERIGPYNEQFF; CDR3nt: TGCGCCAGCGGTGAAAGGATAGGGCCCTACAATGAGCAGTTCTTC
d_gene: TRBD1; v_gene: TRBV28; j_gene: TRBJ1-6; abundance: NA; CDR3aa: CATGTGKVSPLHF; CDR3nt: TGTGCCACCGGGACAGGGAAAGTCTCACCCCTCCACTTT
d_gene: TRBD2; v_gene: TRBV6-5; j_gene: TRBJ2-7; abundance: few; CDR3aa: CASSYLAGGSGSYEQYF; CDR3nt: TGTGCCAGCAGTTACTTAGCGGGAGGTTCTGGGTCCTACGAGCAGTACTTC
d_gene: NA; v_gene: TRBV6-5; j_gene: TRBJ2-2; abundance: NA; CDR3aa: CASSQTLGTGEMFF; CDR3nt: TGTGCCAGCAGTCAAACTTTAGGCACCGGGGAGATGTTTTTC
d_gene: TRBD2; v_gene: TRBV10-3; j_gene: TRBJ2-3; abundance: NA; CDR3aa: CAISELPGTSGTDTQYF; CDR3nt: TGTGCCATCAGTGAATTACCCGGGACTAGCGGGACAGATACGCAGTATTTT
d_gene: NA; v_gene: TRBV19; j_gene: TRBJ1-5; abundance: NA; CDR3aa: CASSLRVLLASNQPQHF; CDR3nt: TGTGCCAGTAGTCTGCGGGTCCTTCTAGCCTCAAATCAGCCCCAGCATTTT
d_gene: NA; v_gene: TRBV12-3/TRBV12-4; j_gene: TRBJ2-7; abundance: few; CDR3aa: CASSTGIYEQYF; CDR3nt: TGTGCCAGCAGTACAGGGATTTACGAGCAGTACTTC
d_gene: NA; v_gene: TRBV10-1; j_gene: TRBJ2-2; abundance: NA; CDR3aa: CASSDSTGANTGELFF; CDR3nt: TGCGCCAGCAGTGACTCGACCGGGGCGAACACCGGGGAGCTGTTTTTT
d_gene: NA; v_gene: TRBV10-3; j_gene: TRBJ2-7; abundance: NA; CDR3aa: CSTRTDSIEQYF; CDR3nt: TGTTCCACTAGGACGGACTCCATCGAGCAGTACTTC
d_gene: NA; v_gene: TRBV20-1; j_gene: TRBJ1-5; abundance: once; CDR3aa: CSARDGQVLVEEDQPQHF; CDR3nt: TGCAGTGCTAGAGATGGGCAGGTCCTGGTTGAGGAGGATCAGCCCCAGCATTTT
d_gene: NA; v_gene: TRBV5-4; j_gene: TRBJ1-1; abundance: NA; CDR3aa: CASSRGGSTEAFF; CDR3nt: TGTGCCAGCAGCCGTGGGGGAAGCACTGAAGCTTTCTTT
d_gene: TRBD2; v_gene: TRBV11-2; j_gene: TRBJ2-1; abundance: NA; CDR3aa: CASSSRGRGNEQFF; CDR3nt: TGCGCCAGCAGCTCCCGCGGGAGAGGTAACGAGCAGTTCTTC
d_gene: NA; v_gene: TRBV6-6; j_gene: TRBJ1-2; abundance: NA; CDR3aa: CASSPMGGSGGYTF; CDR3nt: TGTGCCAGCAGTCCCATGGGGGGAAGCGGTGGCTACACCTTC
d_gene: NA; v_gene: TRBV12-3/TRBV12-4; j_gene: TRBJ1-2; abundance: many; CDR3aa: CASSSHGQSAGYTF; CDR3nt: TGTGCCAGCAGTTCCCATGGACAGTCTGCTGGCTACACCTTC
d_gene: TRBD2; v_gene: TRBV11-2; j_gene: TRBJ2-1; abundance: NA; CDR3aa: CASSFKHELGREWWNYNERLF; CDR3nt: TGTGCCAGCAGCTTCAAGCATGAGTTGGGGCGGGAGTGGTGGAACTACAATGAGCGGCTCTTC
d_gene: NA; v_gene: TRBV28; j_gene: TRBJ2-5; abundance: few; CDR3aa: CASKISGRTAARETQYF; CDR3nt: TGTGCCAGCAAGATCTCCGGAAGGACCGCCGCCCGGGAGACCCAGTACTTC
d_gene: NA; v_gene: TRBV12-5; j_gene: TRBJ1-2; abundance: many; CDR3aa: CASGFGINYGYTF; CDR3nt: TGTGCTAGTGGTTTTGGAATAAACTATGGCTACACCTTC